One and the same sample provided the 3 T cell receptor beta chains below, sequenced in a study of blood T cell repertoires in COVID-19. TCRdb keeps only in-frame clones here, not all; method: immunoSEQ multiplex PCR. The sample lists about 250,000 clones, roughly 84% occurring once. Material: peripheral blood. These receptors originate from a middle-aged woman who had recovered from COVID-19.

The rearrangement uses TRBV5-4 and TRBJ2-3; 7 bases agree with TRBD2. The CDR3 sequence is 12 residues long. Per the germline V gene, CDR1 is SGHNT and CDR2 is YYREEE (reference sequence). The V segment lost 4 bases and the J segment 5 bases; nucleotides outside the gene matches: 1. The CDR3 reads CASSRGVDTQYF. The CDR3 bases are TGTGCCAGCAGCCGGGGGGTAGATACGCAGTATTTT. Variable domain in full (rest from reference TRBV5-4 and TRBJ2-3): ETGVTQSPTHLIKTRGQQVTLRCSSQSGHNTVSWYQQALGQGPQFIFQYYREEENGRGNFPPRFSGLQFPNYSSELNVNALELDDSALYLCASSRGVDTQYFGPGTRLTVL.

The chain recombines TRBV11-2 with TRBJ1-2; TRBD1 matches 7 bases. Germline CDR1 is SGHAT and CDR2 is FQNNGV. Trimming at V came to 4 bases and at J to 0 bases, leaving 14 bases not matched to a gene. The CDR3 sequence is 18 residues long. CDR3 sequence (DNA): TGTGCCAGCAGCTACCCCGGACAGGCTCGCAGTGCTAACTATGGCTACACCTTC. Residues: CASSYPGQARSANYGYTF.

This clone was seen a few times. V and J are TRBV2 and TRBJ1-5; 9 positions match TRBD1. This CDR3 is 14 amino acids long. Trimming cost V 6 bases and J 4 bases; bases outside gene matches: 4. Germline values: CDR1 SNHLY, CDR2 FYNNEI. For the CDR3, the DNA is TGTGCCAGCAGCGGACAGGGGATGAATCAGCCCCAGCATTTT. It codes for CASSGQGMNQPQHF.